The 16 T cell receptor beta chains given below trace back to one sample, sequenced in a study of control samples from healthy donors and cancer patients. Here immunoSEQ multiplex PCR was the method, and the copy in TCRdb shows in-frame clones only, minus some. The sample shows about 130,000 clones, almost 95% of them seen only once. The sequenced sample consisted of PBMCs. The receptor source for this set is a man older than 75 with head and neck cancer.

The genes are TRBV11-2 and TRBJ2-1, with D perhaps being TRBD1 or TRBD2 (6 bases each). CDR1 is SGHAT, CDR2 FQNNGV, per germline. V gave up 4 bases and J gave up 8 bases, with 9 bases separating them. This CDR3 comprises 12 residues. CDR3 amino acids: CASSSGGYEQFF. The CDR3 DNA sequence: TGTGCCAGCAGCTCCGGGGGCTATGAGCAGTTCTTC.

The CDR3 DNA reads TGTGCCTGGAGTGTAGGAGGGGAAGAGACCCAGTACTTC. Its translation is CAWSVGGEETQYF. The chain carries TRBV30 and TRBJ2-5; weak D call: TRBD2 (6 bases). Germline V gene lookup returns CDR1 GTSNPN and CDR2 SVGIG (reference sequence). This CDR3 comprises 13 residues. Trimming removed 0 bases from V and 3 bases from J, with 8 bases in between.

As concerns this clone: This CDR3 is also generated by other DNA sequences in the sample. This rearrangement joins TRBV6-2 or TRBV6-3 to TRBJ1-2; 10 nucleotides agree with TRBD1. Germline loops: CDR1 MNHEY, CDR2 SVGEGT. The CDR3 extends over 13 amino acids. Trimming at V came to 6 bases and at J to 8 bases, leaving 6 bases not matched to a gene. The CDR3 nucleotides are TGTGCCAGCAGCTCCTGGACAGGGGGAGGCTACACCTTC. It encodes CASSSWTGGGYTF.

CDR3 in amino acids: CSVETSGSYEQYF. The CDR3 nucleotides read TGCAGCGTCGAGACTAGCGGGAGCTACGAGCAGTACTTC. The chain employs TRBV29-1 and TRBJ2-7; 12 bases map to TRBD2. This CDR3 region has 13 residues. J was trimmed by 3 bases and V by 6 bases; bases with no gene match: 3. The germline CDR1 and CDR2 sequences are SQVTM and ANQGSEA.

This chain connects TRBV18 to TRBJ2-3, with 8 bases lining up with TRBD2. The CDR3 spans 15 residues. V lost 2 bases, J lost 0 bases, and 1 base stayed unmatched. The germline V gene encodes CDR1 KGHSH and CDR2 LQKENI. Here the CDR3 reads CASSPSSGSTDTQYF. CDR3 nucleotide sequence: TGTGCCAGCTCACCATCTAGCGGGAGCACAGATACGCAGTATTTT.

This clone appeared a single time. J is TRBJ2-2 and V is TRBV9; D gene uncertain. The germline V and J ends were trimmed by 1 base and 8 bases, with 9 bases remaining between them. The CDR3 totals 13 residues. The V gene's germline CDR1 is SGDLS and CDR2 YYNGEE. DNA of the CDR3: TGTGCCAGCAGCGTATCCCCGGCGGGGGAGCTGTTTTTT. This encodes CASSVSPAGELFF.

This chain joins TRBV2 and TRBJ2-5; 8 bases agree with TRBD1. CDR1 is SNHLY, CDR2 FYNNEI, per germline. With 6 bases clipped from V and 4 bases from J, the junction kept 10 bases outside the gene matches. This CDR3 is built from 15 residues. Here the CDR3 reads CASSRTGQVAETQYF. In nucleotides, the CDR3 is TGTGCCAGCAGCCGGACAGGGCAGGTGGCAGAGACCCAGTACTTC.

The chain links TRBV10-3 to TRBJ1-1; perhaps TRBD1 as D (5 bases). The germline V and J ends were trimmed by 10 bases and 1 base, with 10 bases remaining between them. This CDR3 spans 12 amino acids. CDR1 and CDR2 (germline): ENHRY, SYGVKD. The CDR3 region has the DNA TGTGCCACGTGCCAGGGGAACACTGAAGCTTTCTTT. It yields the protein CATCQGNTEAFF.

The rearrangement joins TRBV5-6 to TRBJ1-1; D gene uncertain. V lost 3 bases to trimming and J lost 1 base, with 10 bases between them. This CDR3 spans 14 amino acids. CDR1 and CDR2 from the germline V gene are SGHDT and YYEEEE. The CDR3 sequence: CASSWRSQNTEAFF. CDR3 DNA: TGTGCCAGCAGCTGGAGGAGCCAGAACACTGAAGCTTTCTTT.

The CDR3 DNA is TGTGCCAGCTCACCAGGATCTAACTATGGCTACACCTTC. Its translation is CASSPGSNYGYTF. V gene TRBV18 combines with J gene TRBJ1-2, with unresolved D. The CDR3 consists of 13 residues. Trimming removed 2 bases at V and 0 bases at J, with 4 bases between. Germline assignment: CDR1 KGHSH and CDR2 LQKENI. Combining the CDR3 with reference TRBV18 and TRBJ1-2 gives the whole variable domain NAGVMQNPRHLVRRRGQEARLRCSPMKGHSHVYWYRQLPEEGLKFMVYLQKENIIDESGMPKERFSAEFPKEGPSILRIQQVVRGDSAAYFCASSPGSNYGYTFGSGTRLTVV.

This clone was seen a handful of times. The V and J genes are TRBV6-6 and TRBJ1-2; no firm D call. Germline V gene lookup returns CDR1 MNHNY and CDR2 SVGAGI (reference sequence). This CDR3 region has 13 residues. The V end was cut by 4 bases, the J end by 4 bases, with 10 bases between. The CDR3 coding sequence is TGTGCCAGCAGTTCGGGATTTAGCTATGGCTACACCTTC. Its translation is CASSSGFSYGYTF.

J is TRBJ2-7 and V is TRBV27, with D possibly being TRBD2 (6 bases). The germline CDR1 and CDR2 sequences are MNHEY and SMNVEV (reference sequence). The V end lost 6 bases, the J end lost 1 base, and 10 bases lay between the germline ends. The CDR3 has 13 residues. This CDR3 is CASSPTRSYEQYF. DNA for the CDR3: TGTGCCAGCAGCCCGACTAGATCCTACGAGCAGTACTTC.

This chain joins TRBV30 and TRBJ1-2; no firm D call. This CDR3 contains 17 residues. CDR1 and CDR2 (germline): GTSNPN, SVGIG (reference sequence). The germline V and J ends were trimmed by 4 bases and 0 bases, with 21 bases remaining between them. DNA of the CDR3: TGTGCCTGGATCCCGCGGGAACCGAGGCAGGCTAACTATGGCTACACCTTC. Translated, it gives CAWIPREPRQANYGYTF.

This chain uses TRBV7-9 with TRBJ1-1; D call uncertain. Germline CDR1 is SEHNR and CDR2 is FQNEAQ (reference sequence). The CDR3 length is 16 residues. Trimming cost V 6 bases and J 2 bases, with 19 bases left between them. Here the CDR3 reads CASRENRALTNTEAFF. The CDR3 DNA reads as TGTGCCAGCAGAGAAAACCGGGCCCTCACTAACACTGAAGCTTTCTTT.

The gene calls are TRBV12-5 and TRBJ2-7; D remains ambiguous. Germline values: CDR1 LGHNT, CDR2 FRNRAP. The CDR3 has 13 residues. The ends were cut back, 3 bases at V and 3 bases at J, with 9 bases in the middle. For the CDR3, the DNA is TGTGCTAGTGGTTTAGAACTTCTCTACGAGCAGTACTTC. Translation gives CASGLELLYEQYF.

V gene TRBV7-2 combines with J gene TRBJ1-1, with a tentative D call TRBD1 (5 bases). Trimming left V 5 bases short and J 0 bases short, with 13 bases between. The germline V gene has CDR1 SGHTA and CDR2 FQGNSA. CDR3 length: 15 residues. The CDR3 DNA reads TGTGCCAGCAGCCTATCGGCAGGGATGAACACTGAAGCTTTCTTT. Encoded protein: CASSLSAGMNTEAFF.